Shown below are 19 T cell receptor beta chains from a single sample sequenced in a study of OX40 agonist ivuxolimab in advanced cancers. Profiled with immunoSEQ multiplex PCR; TCRdb holds only in-frame clones, not every one. Of around 63,000 clones in the sample, roughly 84% were seen once. Sequencing used CD4+ or CD8+ T cells sorted from blood, obtained in a trial of the OX40 agonist ivuxolimab. The receptor source for this set is an adult with an advanced solid tumor such as melanoma, head and neck, liver or kidney cancer.

V is TRBV5-1 and J is TRBJ2-5, with TRBD1 identical over 11 bases. With 3 bases clipped from V and 1 base from J, the junction kept 5 bases outside the gene matches. This CDR3 spans 16 amino acids. Germline V CDR1 and CDR2: SGHRS, YFSETQ. Here the CDR3 reads CASSSGGTGGQETQYF. The CDR3 DNA is TGCGCCAGCAGCTCCGGGGGGACAGGGGGCCAAGAGACCCAGTACTTC. Using reference TRBV5-1 and TRBJ2-5 for the parts outside the CDR3, the full variable domain is KAGVTQTPRYLIKTRGQQVTLSCSPISGHRSVSWYQQTPGQGLQFLFEYFSETQRNKGNFPGRFSGRQFSNSRSEMNVSTLELGDSALYLCASSSGGTGGQETQYFGPGTRLLVL.

This clone was seen only a few times. The rearrangement joins TRBV27 to TRBJ1-1, with 9 bases lining up with TRBD1. The CDR3 sequence is 13 residues long. The V segment lost 5 bases and the J segment 8 bases; nucleotides outside the gene matches: 6. The germline V gene encodes CDR1 MNHEY and CDR2 SMNVEV (reference sequence). Here the CDR3 reads CASSPRTGDEAFF. The CDR3 DNA sequence: TGTGCCAGCAGTCCCAGGACAGGGGACGAAGCTTTCTTT.

CDR3 in DNA: TGTGCCAGCAGTACCTCCGTTGGCGCGGGAGGGCCTCGGTACGAGCAGTACTTC. Amino acids: CASSTSVGAGGPRYEQYF. The chain carries TRBV28 and TRBJ2-7; TRBD2 matches at 9 bases. With V trimmed by 5 bases and J by 4 bases, 18 bases remained unmatched. Looked up from germline, CDR1 is MDHEN and CDR2 is SYDVKM. The length of the CDR3 is 18 residues.

The rearrangement uses TRBV6-5 and TRBJ2-7; 8 bases fit TRBD1. V trimming: 6 bases; J trimming: 3 bases; junction bases outside the gene matches: 10. Germline CDR1 and CDR2: MNHEY and SVGAGI. The CDR3 sequence is 15 residues long. The CDR3 bases are TGTGCCAGCAGCCCGGGACAGGTTAAAGGCTACGAGCAGTACTTC. Translated: CASSPGQVKGYEQYF.

V gene TRBV5-8 combines with J gene TRBJ2-1, with D possibly called TRBD1 or TRBD2 (6 bases each). V was cut by 4 bases and J by 4 bases, with 15 bases left in between. Germline V gene sequence: CDR1 SGHTS, CDR2 YDEGEE. This CDR3 is 15 amino acids long. CDR3 region: CASSRGTTLYNEQFF. As DNA, the CDR3 is TGTGCCAGCAGCCGCGGGACAACTCTATACAATGAGCAGTTCTTC.

J is TRBJ2-2 and V is TRBV10-2; TRBD1 matches at 7 bases. V gave up 5 bases and J gave up 6 bases; unmatched junction bases: 6. Germline values: CDR1 WSHSY, CDR2 SAAADI. The CDR3 is 14 residues long. CDR3 sequence (DNA): TGCGCCAGCAGTAGGGGGCAAAGTTCCGGGGAGCTGTTTTTT. This sequence encodes CASSRGQSSGELFF.

The chain recombines TRBV18 with TRBJ2-7; D is possibly TRBD1 (6 bases). This CDR3 has 17 residues. Germline CDR1 and CDR2: KGHSH and LQKENI. The V and J ends lost 0 bases and 3 bases respectively, with 18 bases between them. Here the CDR3 DNA reads TGTGCCAGCTCACCACCCACTGGCGGTACAGGGAACTACGAGCAGTACTTC. Translated: CASSPPTGGTGNYEQYF.

This clone was seen once. This chain joins TRBV4-2 and TRBJ2-5, with D possibly matching TRBD1 (6 bases). The ends were cut back, 0 bases at V and 4 bases at J, with 9 bases in the middle. The germline gives CDR1 LGHNA, CDR2 YNFKEQ. This CDR3 region has 14 residues. Here the CDR3 DNA reads TGTGCCAGCAGCCAAGAGAGAGGGGGAGAGACCCAGTACTTC. This encodes CASSQERGGETQYF.

This clone showed up just once. This rearrangement joins TRBV7-9 to TRBJ2-5; 13 bases fit TRBD2. V dropped 5 bases and J dropped 3; count of bases not matched to a gene: 6. Germline CDR1 is SEHNR and CDR2 is FQNEAQ (reference sequence). CDR3 size: 16 residues. The CDR3 DNA is TGTGCCAGCAGCCGGGGGACTAGCGGGAATGAAGAGACCCAGTACTTC. Translating gives CASSRGTSGNEETQYF.

The count of this clone is one. V usage is TRBV2 and J usage is TRBJ2-5, with 10 bases fitting TRBD2. V trimming: 7 bases; J trimming: 2 bases; junction bases outside the gene matches: 4. In germline, CDR1 is SNHLY, CDR2 FYNNEI. The CDR3 has 14 amino acids. The CDR3 region is CASNPLAGQETQYF. CDR3 bases: TGTGCCAGCAACCCACTAGCGGGACAAGAGACCCAGTACTTC. Combining the CDR3 with reference TRBV2 and TRBJ2-5 gives the whole variable domain EPEVTQTPSHQVTQMGQEVILRCVPISNHLYFYWYRQILGQKVEFLVSFYNNEISEKSEIFDDQFSVERPDGSNFTLKIRSTKLEDSAMYFCASNPLAGQETQYFGPGTRLLVL.

This clone came up a few times. The chain links TRBV6-4 to TRBJ2-3, with 7 positions matching TRBD1. Germline-derived CDR1 and CDR2 are MRHNA and SNTAGT. This CDR3 has 15 amino acids. Losses at the gene ends were 0 bases for V and 6 bases for J; bases not matched to a gene: 6. CDR3 sequence (DNA): TGTGCCAGCAGTGACTCGCCTACAGGGGTCGATACGCAGTATTTT. This encodes CASSDSPTGVDTQYF.

The rearrangement links TRBV7-8 to TRBJ2-5, with 7 bases that match TRBD1. The CDR3 totals 16 residues. V gave up 1 base and J gave up 4 bases; unmatched junction bases: 9. Germline CDR1 is SGHVS and CDR2 is FQNEAQ. This CDR3 reads CASSLEVRTGGETQYF. The CDR3 coding sequence is TGTGCCAGCAGCTTAGAAGTTCGGACAGGAGGAGAGACCCAGTACTTC.

The CDR3 protein is CASSLAGLQHSEQYF. The CDR3 coding sequence is TGCGCCAGCAGCTTGGCGGGATTACAGCATTCCGAGCAGTACTTC. The chain couples TRBV5-1 to TRBJ2-5; D perhaps matches TRBD2 (5 bases). The DNA end favors TRBJ2-7, so the J call may be wrong. This CDR3 comprises 15 residues. Per the germline V gene, CDR1 is SGHRS and CDR2 is YFSETQ.

The chain is built from TRBV6-1 and TRBJ2-7; tentatively, D is TRBD2 (6 bases). CDR3 length: 13 residues. Trimming stripped 6 bases from V and 3 bases from J, with 12 bases between. CDR1 is MNHNS, CDR2 SASEGT, per germline. Here the CDR3 DNA reads TGTGCCAGCAGGGGACTTACTAGCTACGAGCAGTACTTC. Translation: CASRGLTSYEQYF.

V and J are TRBV19 and TRBJ2-1, with D possibly being TRBD1 (5 bases). The V gene lost 6 bases and the J gene lost 5 bases, with 8 bases spanning the gap. The CDR3 contains 12 residues. Germline CDR1 LNHDA, CDR2 SQIVND (reference sequence). CDR3 sequence (DNA): TGTGCCAGTAGCAACAGGAACAATGAGCAGTTCTTC. Its protein is CASSNRNNEQFF. Drawing the rest from reference TRBV19 and TRBJ2-1, the complete variable domain is DGGITQSPKYLFRKEGQNVTLSCEQNLNHDAMYWYRQDPGQGLRLIYYSQIVNDFQKGDIAEGYSVSREKKESFPLTVTSAQKNPTAFYLCASSNRNNEQFFGPGTRLTVL.

V is TRBV6-1 and J is TRBJ2-3; D might be TRBD2 (5 bases). Between the trimmed V and J ends, which lost 4 bases and 0 bases, there was a span of 14 bases. This CDR3 contains 16 residues. Germline V gene data show CDR1 as MNHNS and CDR2 as SASEGT. In DNA form, the CDR3 reads TGTGCCAGCAGTGTACTAGGCAAGCCTAGCACAGATACGCAGTATTTT. It translates to CASSVLGKPSTDTQYF.

The V and J genes are TRBV7-2 and TRBJ1-2; tentative D call: TRBD1 (6 bases). The CDR3 length is 17 residues. Germline lookup yields CDR1 SGHTA and CDR2 FQGNSA. The V end was cut by 8 bases, the J end by 8 bases, with 30 bases between. CDR3 sequence reads: CASLIGGGVGFSVGYTF. The CDR3 nucleotides are TGTGCCAGCTTAATCGGGGGGGGCGTAGGTTTTTCGGTAGGCTACACCTTC.

The chain employs TRBV7-9 and TRBJ1-4; TRBD1 matches 7 bases. Germline CDR1 is SEHNR and CDR2 is FQNEAQ (reference sequence). This CDR3 is 13 amino acids long. V shed 3 bases, J shed 8 bases, and the junction held 3 bases outside the gene matches. CDR3 residues: CASSLTGWEKLFF. In DNA, the CDR3 is TGTGCCAGCAGCTTGACAGGGTGGGAAAAACTGTTTTTT.

Here the CDR3 DNA reads TGTGCCAGCAGCTTACAGACGAGTTATGGCTACACCTTC. Translated: CASSLQTSYGYTF. This chain uses TRBV7-9 with TRBJ1-2, with D hard to call. The V end lost 2 bases, the J end lost 5 bases, and 9 bases lay between the germline ends. The germline gives CDR1 SEHNR, CDR2 FQNEAQ (reference sequence). The CDR3 is 13 amino acids.